This T cell receptor beta chain was recorded in a study of regulatory T cells in long-lasting Graves disease. Ten or more counts support this clonotype. Trimming at V came to 4 bases and at J to 2 bases, leaving 5 bases not matched to a gene. This CDR3 spans 15 amino acids. Stated time point: persistent/refractory GD, antithyroid drugs over 5 years with positive TRAb. PBMC RNA served as the TCR library source. Through Arm-PCR of CDR3 regions and iRepertoire HTBI primers, TCR beta libraries were built. TCRdb redid the calling of the multiplex PCR reads with MiXCR, one entry per CDR3 protein. The sample gives more than 300,000 distinct CDR3 sequences, around a fifth of which show up once; 29% is in the top ten.

The sequence was collected from a female donor with Graves disease. Sequencing was performed on peripheral blood mononuclear cells (PBMCs), taken when the disease was refractory, from a patient treated with antithyroid drugs. J is TRBJ2-7 and V is TRBV12-3 or TRBV12-4, with TRBD2 identical over 10 bases. Here the CDR3 reads CASSWGLALPYEQYF. The CDR3 DNA reads as TGTGCCAGCAGTTGGGGACTAGCGTTACCCTACGAGCAGTACTTC.